This TCR beta chain is drawn from a study of blood T cell repertoires in COVID-19. For the study at large: Sites in the United States, Italy and Spain provided acute and convalescent COVID-19 samples. PBMCs, B-cell-depleted T cells, or T cells provided the cDNA or gDNA that made up the material.

As originally analysed: For nucleated cells, counts were estimated from reference gene primer amplification. Repertoires were generated with immunoSEQ multiplex PCR, while TCRdb's copy carries only in-frame clones and drops some. V and J calls and clone size are those listed in that table; D and trimming were worked out from the DNA. The repertoire includes about 220,000 clones, 83% of them detected once, and 2% to 3% sits in the top ten. Trimming took 4 bases from V and 5 from J, leaving 10 bases between them. The CDR3 sequence is 13 residues long. CDR1 is SGDLS and CDR2 is YYNGEE in the germline V gene.

The receptor's source is a woman aged 40 to 50 with active or convalescent COVID-19. The sample was peripheral blood. The chain joins TRBV9 to TRBJ2-1, with D uncertain. The CDR3 here is CASSPRNHNEQFF. DNA of the CDR3: TGTGCCAGCAGCCCGAGGAACCACAATGAGCAGTTCTTC.